Listed here are 20 T cell receptor beta chains from one sample, sequenced in a study of T cells after yellow fever vaccination. TCRdb processed the 5' RACE reads anew with MiXCR; each CDR3 protein has one entry. The sample contains 500,000 to 650,000 distinct CDR3 sequences, approximately 15% of which appear only once. Sequences were derived from PBMCs, sampled on the day of the yellow fever booster vaccination. These receptors came from a man aged 30 to 45 who received the YFV17D yellow fever vaccine.

This clonotype was found a few times. The chain uses TRBV24-1 and TRBJ2-5; D is undetermined. This CDR3 spans 13 amino acids. The ends were cut back, 4 bases at V and 2 bases at J, with 7 bases in the middle. CDR1 is KGHDR and CDR2 is SFDVKD in the germline V gene. CDR3 sequence: CATSDWLQETQYF. The CDR3 DNA reads as TGTGCCACCAGTGACTGGTTACAAGAGACCCAGTACTTC.

The rearrangement uses TRBV7-2 and TRBJ2-1, with 9 bases aligning to TRBD1. Germline V gives CDR1 SGHTA, CDR2 FQGNSA. This CDR3 is 15 amino acids long. The V gene end was trimmed by 7 bases and the J gene end by 5 bases; junction bases not matched to a gene: 9. The CDR3 nucleotides are TGTGCCAGCAACCCCGGGACAGGGCACAACAATGAGCAGTTCTTC. This translates into CASNPGTGHNNEQFF.

The CDR3: CASSPPLVGEQYF. In nucleotides, the CDR3 is TGTGCCAGCAGCCCCCCCCTGGTGGGGGAGCAGTACTTC. The rearrangement uses TRBV4-2 and TRBJ2-7; no clear D. Germline V gene data show CDR1 as LGHNA and CDR2 as YNFKEQ. Trimming cost V 4 bases and J 7 bases, with 14 bases left between them. This CDR3 contains 13 residues.

The chain recombines TRBV29-1 with TRBJ2-1; D perhaps matches TRBD2 (6 bases). Trimming took 3 bases from V and 6 from J, leaving 9 bases between them. The CDR3 covers 12 residues. From germline, CDR1 is SQVTM and CDR2 ANQGSEA. Written as DNA, the CDR3 is TGCAGCGTTGATCCCGGGAGCAATGAGCAGTTCTTC. This codes for CSVDPGSNEQFF.

This clonotype was seen more than once but under ten times. V and J are TRBV20-1 and TRBJ1-5; D is unclear. Trimming removed 5 bases from V and 1 base from J, with 6 bases in between. Germline V gene lookup returns CDR1 DFQATT and CDR2 SNEGSKA (reference sequence). This CDR3 is 12 amino acids long. The CDR3 sequence is CSAGPSNQPQHF. CDR3 sequence (DNA): TGCAGTGCTGGCCCAAGCAATCAGCCCCAGCATTTT.

The chain is built from TRBV7-6 and TRBJ2-5; weak D call: TRBD2 (6 bases). This CDR3 contains 16 residues. The germline V gene has CDR1 SGHVS and CDR2 FNYEAQ. V dropped 5 bases and J dropped 5 bases, with 21 bases sitting between them. For the CDR3, the DNA is TGTGCCAGCAGCCGTCCCGGAGGGAGCGGGTTGGAGACCCAGTACTTC. It translates to CASSRPGGSGLETQYF.

This clonotype was seen a handful of times. This sequence joins TRBV20-1 and TRBJ2-5; 8 bases are shared with TRBD1. The junction had 8 bases not matched to a gene; V was cut back by 1 base and J by 4 bases. Germline CDR1 and CDR2: DFQATT and SNEGSKA (reference sequence). This CDR3 has 15 amino acids. In DNA, the CDR3 is TGCAGTGCTAGAGTGGGACAGGCCCACCCAGAGACCCAGTACTTC. Translated: CSARVGQAHPETQYF.

This clonotype was counted between two and nine times. The chain links TRBV7-9 to TRBJ2-5; D possibly corresponds to TRBD1 (5 bases). The CDR3 contains 13 residues. V was pared by 5 bases and J by 3 bases, with 10 bases between. Germline CDR1 and CDR2: SEHNR and FQNEAQ (reference sequence). The CDR3 nucleotides read TGTGCCAGCAGCCCGACAGCCGAAGAGACCCAGTACTTC. This sequence encodes CASSPTAEETQYF.

This clonotype was detected a few times. The chain joins TRBV7-2 to TRBJ2-1; a weak D match, TRBD2 (6 bases). CDR1 is SGHTA and CDR2 is FQGNSA in the germline V gene. CDR3 length equals 14 residues. Trimming shortened V by 4 bases and J by 13 bases, and 20 bases separated the two germline ends. CDR3 sequence: CASSSNGGLVGQFF. The CDR3 nucleotides are TGTGCCAGCAGCTCCAACGGAGGGCTAGTGGGACAGTTCTTC.

The chain employs TRBV15 and TRBJ1-6, with TRBD1 as a possible D gene (5 bases). Trimming removed 0 bases at V and 7 bases at J, with 10 bases between. This CDR3 spans 15 amino acids. From germline, CDR1 is LNHNV and CDR2 YYDKDF (reference sequence). The CDR3 nucleotides are TGTGCCACCAGCAGAGACCCAGGGAGGAATTCACCCCTCCACTTT. This gives the protein CATSRDPGRNSPLHF. The variable domain in full, completed from reference TRBV15 and TRBJ1-6, reads DAMVIQNPRYQVTQFGKPVTLSCSQTLNHNVMYWYQQKSSQAPKLLFHYYDKDFNNEADTPDNFQSRRPNTSFCFLDIRSPGLGDTAMYLCATSRDPGRNSPLHFGNGTRLTVT.

The chain has TRBV7-9 and TRBJ2-2; no clear D. V was shortened by 3 bases and J by 3 bases, with 8 bases between the two germline ends. CDR3 size: 14 residues. Germline V gene sequence: CDR1 SEHNR, CDR2 FQNEAQ (reference sequence). CDR3 nucleotide sequence: TGTGCCAGCAGCTTTGGGATTGACACCGGGGAGCTGTTTTTT. It codes for CASSFGIDTGELFF. Variable domain in full (rest from reference TRBV7-9 and TRBJ2-2): DTGVSQNPRHKITKRGQNVTFRCDPISEHNRLYWYRQTLGQGPEFLTYFQNEAQLEKSRLLSDRFSAERPKGSFSTLEIQRTEQGDSAMYLCASSFGIDTGELFFGEGSRLTVL.

In its sample, this clonotype was seen a few times. J is TRBJ2-1 and V is TRBV18; 8 bases agree with TRBD1. In germline, CDR1 is KGHSH, CDR2 LQKENI. This CDR3 contains 14 residues. Trimming cost V 3 bases and J 6 bases; bases outside gene matches: 4. This chain's CDR3 is CASSPGQAVNEQFF. Written as DNA, the CDR3 is TGTGCCAGCTCACCGGGACAGGCTGTCAATGAGCAGTTCTTC.

This sequence joins TRBV27 and TRBJ2-6; maybe TRBD1 (6 bases). Germline V gene data show CDR1 as MNHEY and CDR2 as SMNVEV (reference sequence). The length of the CDR3 is 18 residues. The V gene lost 3 bases and the J gene lost 0 bases, with 15 bases spanning the gap. The CDR3 nucleotides are TGTGCCAGCAGTTTCCTTGGACAGCTTCCCTCTGGGGCCAACGTCCTGACTTTC. It is translated as CASSFLGQLPSGANVLTF.

The chain joins TRBV5-5 to TRBJ2-5, with a weak D call TRBD2 (6 bases). Germline V lookup: CDR1 SGHKS, CDR2 YYEKEE (reference sequence). The V end was cut by 6 bases, the J end by 5 bases, with 14 bases between. This CDR3 has 13 amino acids. The CDR3: CASTAGSGETQYF. In nucleotides, the CDR3 is TGTGCCAGCACAGCGGGTTCGGGGGAGACCCAGTACTTC.

V gene TRBV25-1 combines with J gene TRBJ2-7; 10 bases agree with TRBD2. CDR1 and CDR2 (germline): MGHDK, SYGVNS. The CDR3 runs 15 residues. The trim removed 1 base at V and 0 bases at J, leaving 0 bases unmatched. The CDR3 reads CASSESSGSSYEQYF. DNA for the CDR3: TGTGCCAGCAGTGAATCTAGCGGGAGCTCCTACGAGCAGTACTTC.

The chain uses TRBV27 and TRBJ2-7, with D possibly being TRBD1 or TRBD2 (5 bases each). Per germline, CDR1 MNHEY and CDR2 SMNVEV (reference sequence). The V gene lost 4 bases and the J gene lost 0 bases, with 10 bases spanning the gap. This CDR3 has 14 amino acids. The CDR3 sequence: CASSSWGTSYEQYF. CDR3 bases: TGTGCCAGCAGTTCATGGGGGACCTCCTACGAGCAGTACTTC.

The V gene is TRBV7-8, the J gene TRBJ2-1; no clear D gene. V lost 5 bases, J lost 3 bases, and 5 bases lay in between. Germline V gene data show CDR1 as SGHVS and CDR2 as FQNEAQ. CDR3 size: 12 residues. The CDR3 sequence is CASSPHYNEQFF. Written as DNA, the CDR3 is TGTGCCAGCAGCCCACACTACAATGAGCAGTTCTTC. Full variable domain (missing parts from reference TRBV7-8 and TRBJ2-1): GAGVSQSPRYKVAKRGQDVALRCDPISGHVSLFWYQQALGQGPEFLTYFQNEAQLDKSGLPSDRFFAERPEGSVSTLKIQRTQQEDSAVYLCASSPHYNEQFFGPGTRLTVL.

The V call is TRBV7-2, the J call TRBJ2-7, with 11 positions matching TRBD2. The CDR3 loop spans 15 amino acids. V gave up 4 bases and J gave up 2 bases; unmatched junction bases: 4. The V gene's germline CDR1 is SGHTA and CDR2 FQGNSA. CDR3 region: CASSSTSGRPYEQYF. CDR3 DNA sequence: TGTGCCAGCAGCTCAACTAGCGGGAGACCCTACGAGCAGTACTTC.

This clonotype has just a few counts. The CDR3 region is CASTGPHYGYTF. The DNA for the CDR3 is TGTGCCAGTACAGGGCCCCACTATGGCTACACCTTC. The rearrangement uses TRBV5-4 and TRBJ1-2; perhaps TRBD1 as D (6 bases). Trimming stripped 8 bases from V and 3 bases from J, with 11 bases between. The length of the CDR3 is 12 residues. Germline V gene lookup returns CDR1 SGHNT and CDR2 YYREEE (reference sequence).

This chain connects TRBV25-1 to TRBJ2-1; a weak D match, TRBD1 (7 bases). The CDR3 sequence is 14 residues long. Trimming removed 1 base from V and 8 bases from J, with 12 bases in between. Per the germline V gene, CDR1 is MGHDK and CDR2 is SYGVNS. The CDR3 is CASSEFGRGDEQFF. CDR3 nucleotides: TGTGCCAGCAGTGAATTCGGCAGGGGGGATGAGCAGTTCTTC.